A selection of T cell receptor beta chains follows, all from one sample in a study of cytomegalovirus exposure and HLA in healthy donors. The repertoire was sequenced with immunoSEQ multiplex PCR; TCRdb's copy has only in-frame clones and lacks some. This sample has 95,000 to 150,000 clones, with 77% found just once. Sequencing input: PBMCs. The receptors shown here come from a human donor in good health. CDR3s include the opening cysteine and the closing phenylalanine or tryptophan. Expanded clones get a size class; other rows say once, few or many, or leave the size out.

V gene,J gene,clone size,CDR3 protein
TRBV5-4,TRBJ1-2,few,CASSLAGSAGYTF
TRBV6-1,-,-,CATVLGTGASYEQYF
TRBV7-8,TRBJ1-1,-,CASSHSVRAGGSTEAFF
TRBV10-1,TRBJ1-1,-,CASSESSGGPPEDTEAFF
TRBV27,TRBJ1-1,once,CASSLSPTANTEAFF
TRBV5-1,TRBJ1-1,-,CASSLGGRGGQDTEAFF
TRBV5-8,TRBJ2-5,-,CASSSNRAQETQYF
TRBV7-9,TRBJ2-5,-,CASSLVRVEGAQYF
TRBV13,TRBJ1-1,-,CASRTGQLMNTEAFF
TRBV6-1,TRBJ1-4,-,CASSEGAGKKVLFF
TRBV21-1,TRBJ1-6,-,CAANPQGRSPLHF
TRBV19,TRBJ2-2,-,CASSIVSDRNTGELFF
TRBV7-9,TRBJ2-4,once,CASSLSGEGNIQYF
TRBV7-8,TRBJ2-7,-,CASSSDRGREQYF
TRBV28,TRBJ1-1,once,CASSNPGQGRFEAFF
TRBV15,TRBJ1-1,-,CATEGNTEAFF
TRBV23-1,TRBJ1-5,-,CASRGGYGPQHF
TRBV4-2,TRBJ1-2,-,CASSQEQGALGYTF
TRBV6-1,TRBJ1-3,-,CASSEAAISGNTIYF
TRBV2,TRBJ2-7,-,CATWTGTFPSYEQYF
TRBV18,TRBJ1-1,-,CASSRDRGQNTEAFF
TRBV27,TRBJ2-5,-,CASLSLNQETQYF
TRBV11-2,TRBJ2-5,few,CASSLAGIFGEQTQYF
TRBV19,TRBJ2-1,-,CASSTQILNEQFF
TRBV19,TRBJ1-1,-,CASSTHRVGLHTEAFF
TRBV2,TRBJ1-5,-,CASSSGTVNQPQHF
TRBV5-1,TRBJ2-5,-,CASSLAQPFMAGEQYF
TRBV7-8,TRBJ1-1,-,CASSLGRGARNTEAFF
TRBV11-2,TRBJ2-5,-,CASSRGQAAGETQYF
TRBV5-4,TRBJ2-7,-,CASSLGQGAYEQYF
TRBV19,TRBJ1-5,few,CASSVDRANNQPQHF
TRBV19,TRBJ2-5,-,CASSARQEPQETQYF
TRBV5-6,TRBJ2-2,-,CASSLGSGSGELFF
TRBV11-2,TRBJ1-5,-,CASRIGRADNQPQHF
TRBV6-6,TRBJ1-1,-,CASSRTVNTEAFF
TRBV28,TRBJ1-4,few,CASSTPGTGGEKLFF
TRBV11-3,TRBJ2-7,-,CASSSGTSGSMGINEQYF
TRBV5-1,-,-,CASSMNERASSYEQYF
TRBV10-1,TRBJ2-5,-,CASSEGQGARETQYF